This T cell receptor (beta chain) was sequenced in a study of blood T cells in healthy people across ages (dated by TCRdb to between 2014 and 2016). The study in broad terms: In model experiments, template switching captured about one uniquely barcoded TCR beta cDNA molecule for every two T cells. Using deep sequencing normalized with unique cDNA molecular identifiers, the study measured how TCR beta repertoire diversity changes with age. To avoid experimental bias, donors of different ages were spread randomly across the sequencing lanes. Donors were grouped into four age groups: young (average approximately 15 years), middle-aged (roughly 37), aged (about 60) and long-lived (around 80). Two additional independent replicas of 1 million unique cDNA reads from the same blood draw were analyzed for two donors (one aged 18 to 29 and one aged 80 or older). What the research found in general, with its limitations: Estimates of total diversity based on one million sequenced T cells were regarded as lower bounds and as underestimates. As age increased, observed TCR beta diversity per million T cells dropped in a roughly linear way, and a significant reduction was already evident by age about 36. The percentage of naive T cells measured by flow cytometry correlated strongly with observed TCR beta diversity. Bulk unsorted PBMC profiling prevented conclusive comparison of naive and antigen-experienced compartments. Because the CMV infection status of the donors was unknown, age-related changes in expanded clonotypes may potentially have been confounded. The long-lived group showed more naive CD4+ T cells, fewer expanded clones and increased TCR diversity than the aged group, suggesting age selection.

Preparation of the library involved 5' RACE. These reads were obtained on an Illumina HiSeq 2500. A second PCR of roughly 6 to 11 cycles was run with a J-beta primer mix and a sample-barcoded 5' primer. A unique molecular identifier was introduced onto each TCR beta cDNA molecule by a template-switch 5' adaptor carrying 12 random nucleotides. Each sample yielded at least 2.5 million CDR3-containing paired-end reads. All of the RNA was converted into first-strand cDNA using the Mint cDNA synthesis kit, with a TRBC-specific oligonucleotide serving as the primer. Following uracil-DNA glycosylase treatment, all cDNA underwent a first 18-cycle PCR with the universal primers M1SS and BC2_uni_R. The original methods were these. For normalization, 1 million high-quality reads were randomly selected from each sample, with every read carrying a distinct molecular identifier. Reads sharing molecular identifiers were discarded rather than binned into consensus sequences. MiTCR, run with a Q25 quality threshold and the strictest error-elimination algorithm, handled CDR3 identification, clonotype clustering and error correction. A nonparametric unseen species model with Euler transformation was used to estimate a lower bound on total TCR beta diversity. TCRdb passed the public sequencing reads through fastp at Q25 and MiXCR, retaining productive beta sequences. When rows share a CDR3 protein, they turn into one entry using the most common DNA and genes. These V and J calls originate from TCRdb's pipeline instead of the authors' own analysis. This sample comprises 1.5 million to 2 million distinct CDR3 sequences, 28% of them detected only once. The ten largest clones add up to approximately 7.7% of the sample.

As regards this clonotype: Its antigen has not been determined. The sample holds no much larger clone one base away, and base qualities are not on file.

Reading from cysteine to phenylalanine, the CDR3 counts 13 amino acids. The kept DNA is CDR3 alone, 39 bases in frame from the first base. The germline V gene yields SGHTA for CDR1 and FQGTGA for CDR2. Trimming costs V 0 bases and J 5 bases, and their ends lie 8 bases apart. Systemically healthy Caucasian individuals from Russia, 35 to 50 in total and aged roughly 6 to 95 years, were included as donors. Each donor gave ten milliliters of peripheral blood, collected into EDTA-treated Vacutainer tubes. Ficoll-Paque density-gradient centrifugation was used to isolate PBMCs, with at least 7 million per sample. Trizol reagent was used to extract total RNA from the PBMCs, yielding at least 5.5 micrograms per sample. The percentages of naive CD45RAhigh/CD27high T cells were determined by flow cytometry on a PBMC aliquot from every donor.

Sequencing input: blood. This chain is built from TRBV7-3 and TRBJ2-7; the D gene identity is not certain. This sequence originates from a woman aged 25 to 39 in good health. CDR3 reads: CASSLTKVDEQYF. The DNA sequence is as follows: TGTGCCAGCAGCTTAACGAAAGTTGACGAGCAGTACTTC.